Below, 27 T cell receptor beta chains from the same sample are listed, as sequenced in a study of T cell responses to AZD1222 COVID-19 vaccine. Assay: immunoSEQ multiplex PCR; the TCRdb copy retains only in-frame clones and omits some. The sample yields about 100,000 clones, 87% seen once. This specimen consisted of peripheral blood, obtained on day 0 of MenACWY control vaccination. These receptors all come from an adult in good health.

CDR3 residues: CASSLEVPQLSSGNTIYF. CDR3 nucleotide sequence: TGTGCCAGCTCACTCGAGGTTCCCCAGCTGTCCTCTGGAAACACCATATATTTT. The chain is built from TRBV18 and TRBJ1-3; D gene unclear. Germline CDR1 and CDR2: KGHSH and LQKENI. V was trimmed by 4 bases and J by 0 bases, leaving 19 bases between them. The CDR3 consists of 18 residues.

This chain connects TRBV5-1 to TRBJ1-3, with D uncertain. From germline, CDR1 is SGHRS and CDR2 YFSETQ. The V end lost 2 bases, the J end lost 1 base, and 7 bases lay between the germline ends. CDR3 length: 14 residues. The CDR3: CASSFGLSGNTIYF. CDR3 DNA: TGCGCCAGCAGCTTCGGTTTATCTGGAAACACCATATATTTT.

This chain links TRBV30 with TRBJ2-7; possible D gene TRBD2, 5 bases. The germline CDR1 and CDR2 sequences are GTSNPN and SVGIG (reference sequence). The CDR3 extends over 13 amino acids. With 6 bases removed from V and 0 bases from J, the gap between germline ends came to 12 bases. CDR3 in DNA: TGTGCCTGTGGAGGTGGAAACTCCTACGAGCAGTACTTC. The encoded protein is CACGGGNSYEQYF.

This sequence joins TRBV5-1 and TRBJ2-5, with 10 bases lining up with TRBD1. There are 17 residues in the CDR3. Trimming at V came to 1 base and at J to 5 bases, leaving 11 bases not matched to a gene. CDR1 SGHRS and CDR2 YFSETQ come from the germline V gene. The CDR3 here is CASSLSASTGGEETQYF. For the CDR3, the DNA is TGCGCCAGCAGCTTGTCCGCGTCGACAGGGGGCGAGGAGACCCAGTACTTC.

The chain couples TRBV3-1 (or the pseudogene TRBV3-2) to TRBJ1-3; D perhaps matches TRBD1 (6 bases). Germline V gene lookup returns CDR1 LGHDT and CDR2 YNNKEL (reference sequence). V was trimmed by 0 bases and J by 3 bases, leaving 18 bases between them. CDR3 size: 18 residues. CDR3 DNA sequence: TGTGCCAGCAGCCAAGAGTATGATGGCAGGGGCTATGGAAACACCATATATTTT. Translated, it gives CASSQEYDGRGYGNTIYF.

The chain employs TRBV11-3 and TRBJ2-5; 8 bases fit TRBD2. The V gene end was trimmed by 3 bases and the J gene end by 5 bases; junction bases not matched to a gene: 17. This CDR3 contains 18 residues. Germline V gene data show CDR1 as SGHNT and CDR2 as YENEEA. CDR3 sequence: CASSFGVDGVAGTETQYF. The CDR3 coding sequence is TGTGCCAGCAGCTTCGGAGTTGACGGAGTAGCGGGAACTGAGACCCAGTACTTC.

The gene calls are TRBV2 and TRBJ1-5; 7 bases map to TRBD1. J gave up 3 bases and V 3 bases, and 5 bases lay outside the gene matches. In germline, CDR1 is SNHLY, CDR2 FYNNEI. The CDR3 has 15 residues. The CDR3 loop is CASSDQGQINQPQHF. The CDR3 DNA is TGTGCCAGCAGTGACCAGGGACAGATCAATCAGCCCCAGCATTTT.

The genes are TRBV29-1 and TRBJ2-5, with TRBD1 matching over 9 bases. Germline assignment: CDR1 SQVTM and CDR2 ANQGSEA. Trimming cost V 8 bases and J 5 bases; bases outside gene matches: 6. The length of the CDR3 is 12 residues. The CDR3 region has the DNA TGCAGCCTAAGACAGGGGGAGGAGACCCAGTACTTC. Its protein is CSLRQGEETQYF.

V and J are TRBV10-2 and TRBJ2-5, with D perhaps TRBD2 (5 bases). The CDR3 consists of 13 residues. The V gene's germline CDR1 is WSHSY and CDR2 SAAADI. Trimming pared 3 bases from V and 5 bases from J, leaving 10 bases between. The CDR3 region has the DNA TGCGCCAGCAGTGATCATAGCGTTGAGACCCAGTACTTC. It translates to CASSDHSVETQYF.

V gene TRBV5-8 combines with J gene TRBJ1-1, with D hard to call. Per germline, CDR1 SGHTS and CDR2 YDEGEE. The CDR3 consists of 12 residues. V was trimmed by 2 bases and J by 4 bases, leaving 6 bases between them. CDR3 amino acids: CASSLASTEAFF. Written as DNA, the CDR3 is TGTGCCAGCAGCTTAGCCTCCACTGAAGCTTTCTTT.

The V and J genes are TRBV7-9 and TRBJ1-2; D is unclear. The CDR3 totals 12 residues. The germline CDR1 and CDR2 sequences are SEHNR and FQNEAQ (reference sequence). The CDR3 DNA reads TGTGCTGTAAGGCCAGGAGGCTATGGCTACACCTTC. It translates to CAVRPGGYGYTF. Supplemented by reference TRBV7-9 and TRBJ1-2, the full variable domain reads DTGVSQNPRHKITKRGQNVTFRCDPISEHNRLYWYRQTLGQGPEFLTYFQNEAQLEKSRLLSDRFSAERPKGSFSTLEIQRTEQGDSAMYLCAVRPGGYGYTFGSGTRLTVV.

The genes are TRBV7-9 and TRBJ2-2; the match to TRBD1 covers 8 bases. V lost 5 bases and J lost 6; bases outside the gene matches: 11. The CDR3 covers 16 residues. Germline CDR1 SEHNR, CDR2 FQNEAQ (reference sequence). The CDR3 reads CASSRGTGGVAGELFF. DNA for the CDR3: TGTGCCAGCAGCCGAGGGACAGGCGGGGTGGCCGGGGAGCTGTTTTTT.

The J gene is TRBJ1-1, the V gene TRBV18; D possibly corresponds to TRBD1 (6 bases). The V gene lost 3 bases and the J gene lost 7 bases, with 21 bases spanning the gap. The CDR3 has 16 residues. Germline CDR1 reads KGHSH; CDR2 reads LQKENI. The CDR3 DNA reads as TGTGCCAGCTCACCGGGCTTTTCAGGGGTAACAGGTGAAGCTTTCTTT. It encodes CASSPGFSGVTGEAFF.

The chain links TRBV7-8 to TRBJ2-7; TRBD2 matches at 11 bases. Germline CDR1 and CDR2: SGHVS and FQNEAQ. J was trimmed by 4 bases and V by 3 bases; bases with no gene match: 5. The length of the CDR3 is 15 residues. The CDR3 coding sequence is TGTGCCAGCAGCTTCCCGGGACTAGCGGCTTACGAGCAGTACTTC. This encodes CASSFPGLAAYEQYF.

V gene TRBV7-6 combines with J gene TRBJ2-1; D remains ambiguous. Trimming cost V 5 bases and J 7 bases, with 15 bases left between them. Germline CDR1 is SGHVS and CDR2 is FNYEAQ. The CDR3 is 14 residues long. The CDR3 reads CASSLGHRSNEQFF. The CDR3 nucleotides read TGTGCCAGCAGCCTGGGCCACCGGTCGAATGAGCAGTTCTTC.

The genes are TRBV12-3 or TRBV12-4 and TRBJ1-2, with a tentative D call TRBD1 (5 bases). The CDR3 loop spans 13 amino acids. With 2 bases removed from V and 6 bases from J, the gap between germline ends came to 10 bases. The CDR3 reads CASSLSGTHGYTF. CDR3 bases: TGTGCCAGCAGTTTAAGCGGGACCCATGGCTACACCTTC.

This clone came up a few times. V and J are TRBV19 and TRBJ2-3; D unclear. CDR1 and CDR2 from the germline V gene are LNHDA and SQIVND (reference sequence). Trimming stripped 2 bases from V and 0 bases from J, with 6 bases between. This CDR3 is 14 amino acids long. CDR3 residues: CASSIQLSTDTQYF. The CDR3 nucleotides are TGTGCCAGTAGTATACAACTGAGCACAGATACGCAGTATTTT. The variable domain in full, completed from reference TRBV19 and TRBJ2-3, reads DGGITQSPKYLFRKEGQNVTLSCEQNLNHDAMYWYRQDPGQGLRLIYYSQIVNDFQKGDIAEGYSVSREKKESFPLTVTSAQKNPTAFYLCASSIQLSTDTQYFGPGTRLTVL.

The chain combines TRBV5-1 with TRBJ1-1; tentatively, D is TRBD1 (6 bases). Between the trimmed V and J ends, which lost 1 base and 2 bases, there was a span of 12 bases. This CDR3 region has 15 residues. CDR1 SGHRS and CDR2 YFSETQ come from the germline V gene. In nucleotides, the CDR3 is TGCGCCAGCAGCTTGTGGGGGCCACCAAACACTGAAGCTTTCTTT. It translates to CASSLWGPPNTEAFF.

This clone was counted between two and nine times. This chain joins TRBV3-1 (or the pseudogene TRBV3-2) and TRBJ2-5, with 7 bases lining up with TRBD2. V shed 0 bases, J shed 5 bases, and the junction held 9 bases outside the gene matches. Germline-derived CDR1 and CDR2 are LGHDT and YNNKEL (reference sequence). There are 16 residues in the CDR3. CDR3 sequence (DNA): TGTGCCAGCAGCCAAGATACCCCCTTGGGGGGGGAGACCCAGTACTTC. As protein: CASSQDTPLGGETQYF.

The rearrangement joins TRBV7-8 to TRBJ1-2, with D unclear. Trimming removed 1 base from V and 6 bases from J, with 9 bases in between. From germline, CDR1 is SGHVS and CDR2 FQNEAQ. The CDR3 consists of 13 residues. CDR3 nucleotide sequence: TGTGCCAGCAGCTTAGATGAGGTCAATGGCTACACCTTC. This codes for CASSLDEVNGYTF.

This sequence joins TRBV5-4 and TRBJ1-2; TRBD1 might be the D (6 bases). V lost 5 bases to trimming and J lost 12 bases, with 23 bases between them. In germline, CDR1 is SGHNT, CDR2 YYREEE (reference sequence). CDR3 length equals 14 residues. The CDR3 sequence: CASRRDTLRGINTF. CDR3 coding DNA: TGTGCCAGCAGGAGGGACACTTTGCGGGGAATCAACACCTTC.

J is TRBJ1-6 and V is TRBV6-5; perhaps TRBD1 as D (5 bases). This CDR3 has 13 residues. From germline, CDR1 is MNHEY and CDR2 SVGAGI. The V gene lost 6 bases and the J gene lost 8 bases, with 11 bases spanning the gap. The CDR3 nucleotides read TGTGCCAGCAGGGTCAGGGTAGATTCACCCCTCCACTTT. Its protein is CASRVRVDSPLHF.

In this sample, this clone turned up a few times. The chain couples TRBV18 to TRBJ2-3, with D maybe TRBD2 (5 bases). From germline, CDR1 is KGHSH and CDR2 LQKENI. The CDR3 is 12 residues long. V was pared by 6 bases and J by 3 bases, with 7 bases between. The CDR3 sequence: CASSPGTDTQYF. CDR3 sequence (DNA): TGTGCCAGCTCCCCGGGAACAGATACGCAGTATTTT.

The chain employs TRBV10-1 and TRBJ2-3; D perhaps matches TRBD1 (6 bases). Germline assignment: CDR1 WNHNN and CDR2 SYGVQD (reference sequence). Trimming took 3 bases from V and 4 from J, leaving 14 bases between them. The CDR3 covers 15 residues. The CDR3 nucleotides are TGCGCCAGCAGTGAAGGACAGTTCACCGCAGATACGCAGTATTTT. The encoded protein is CASSEGQFTADTQYF.

The chain is built from TRBV3-1 (or the pseudogene TRBV3-2) and TRBJ1-1; D perhaps matches TRBD1 (5 bases). Germline V gene lookup returns CDR1 LGHDT and CDR2 YNNKEL (reference sequence). The V end lost 3 bases, the J end lost 11 bases, and 16 bases lay between the germline ends. The CDR3 runs to 13 residues. DNA of the CDR3: TGTGCCAGCAGCCAGGCAACCGGGGGTTGGGCTTTCTTT. It codes for CASSQATGGWAFF.

The chain has TRBV30 and TRBJ1-2; 9 positions match TRBD1. The CDR3 spans 14 residues. Germline trimming cut 4 bases from V and 3 bases from J; bases unmatched to any gene: 6. Germline values: CDR1 GTSNPN, CDR2 SVGIG (reference sequence). This CDR3 reads CAWTWDREDYGYTF. DNA of the CDR3: TGTGCCTGGACTTGGGACAGGGAGGACTATGGCTACACCTTC.

This chain links TRBV7-8 with TRBJ2-7, with D maybe TRBD1 (5 bases). Germline CDR1 is SGHVS and CDR2 is FQNEAQ. The CDR3 runs 13 residues. Trimming shortened V by 7 bases and J by 1 base, and 11 bases separated the two germline ends. The CDR3 sequence is CASTRTFSYEQYF. The CDR3 DNA reads as TGTGCCAGCACAAGGACATTTTCCTACGAGCAGTACTTC. The whole variable domain, filled in from reference TRBV7-8 and TRBJ2-7, reads GAGVSQSPRYKVAKRGQDVALRCDPISGHVSLFWYQQALGQGPEFLTYFQNEAQLDKSGLPSDRFFAERPEGSVSTLKIQRTQQEDSAVYLCASTRTFSYEQYFGPGTRLTVT.